The entry that follows covers one T cell receptor beta chain sequence. These data are taken from a study of blood T cell repertoires in COVID-19. Study information: Material from acute and convalescent COVID-19 was sourced from the United States, Italy and Spain. The analysed material was cDNA or gDNA that came from T cells, B-cell-depleted T cells, or PBMCs.

Methods used by the authors: Amplification of reference gene primers was used by the study to estimate nucleated cell counts. Some clones are missing from TCRdb's copy, which holds only in-frame ones; the method was immunoSEQ multiplex PCR. Clonal size and the V and J genes are those of that table, whereas D and trimming came from the DNA. Here the sample spans hundreds of thousands of clones, 75% to 90% being singletons. The specimen was peripheral blood. This clonotype was sampled from a man aged 55-75 years who had recovered from COVID-19.

In DNA form, the CDR3 reads TGTGCCAGCAGTGAAAGTGGGGGCGCCTATGGCTACACCTTC. Translated, it gives CASSESGGAYGYTF. The V call is TRBV6-1, the J call TRBJ1-2; TRBD1 might be the D (6 bases). The CDR3 is 14 residues long. Germline loops: CDR1 MNHNS, CDR2 SASEGT. The V and J ends lost 2 bases and 4 bases respectively, with 11 bases between them.